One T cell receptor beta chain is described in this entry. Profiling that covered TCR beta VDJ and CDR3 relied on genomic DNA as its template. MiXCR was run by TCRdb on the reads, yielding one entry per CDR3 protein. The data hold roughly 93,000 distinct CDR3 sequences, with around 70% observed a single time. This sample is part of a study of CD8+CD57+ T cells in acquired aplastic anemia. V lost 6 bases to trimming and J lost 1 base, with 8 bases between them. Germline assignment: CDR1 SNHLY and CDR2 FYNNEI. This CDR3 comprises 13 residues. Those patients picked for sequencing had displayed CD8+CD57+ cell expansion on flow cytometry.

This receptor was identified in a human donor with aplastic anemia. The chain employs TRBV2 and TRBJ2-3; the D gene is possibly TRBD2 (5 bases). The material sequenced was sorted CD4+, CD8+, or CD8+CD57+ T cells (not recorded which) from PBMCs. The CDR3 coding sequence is TGTGCCAGCAGGCGGGCTGGCACAGATACGCAGTATTTT. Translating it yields CASRRAGTDTQYF.